Sequencing of this TCR beta chain was carried out in a study of T cell changes during pregnancy in multiple sclerosis. Only in-frame clones appear in the TCRdb table, and some are missing; sequencing was by immunoSEQ multiplex PCR. The profile shows approximately 100,000 clones, just under 95% of them singletons. The ends lost 5 bases at V and 2 bases at J; junction bases unmatched: 9. The germline CDR1 and CDR2 sequences are LNHDA and SQIVND (reference sequence). The CDR3 covers 16 residues. The receptor's source is a female donor with multiple sclerosis, enrolled in a pregnancy study. The sample was peripheral blood, taken after pregnancy. The V and J genes are TRBV19 and TRBJ2-7, with 10 bases fitting TRBD2. The CDR3 protein is CASSAWSSGRAYEQYF. DNA of the CDR3: TGTGCCAGTAGTGCCTGGTCAAGCGGGAGGGCCTACGAGCAGTACTTC.